This is a list of T cell receptor beta chains from one sample in a study of T cell responses to AZD1222 COVID-19 vaccine. TCRdb's copy holds only in-frame clones and misses some; the assay was immunoSEQ multiplex PCR. The sample comprises more than 100,000 clones, over 75% of which are singletons, and over 3% rests with the top ten. The sequenced sample was peripheral blood, obtained on day 0 of AZD1222 vaccination. These receptors came from an adult in good health. CDR3s include the opening cysteine and the closing phenylalanine or tryptophan. D genes are given only for firm matches. Where a row states a size, it is once, few, many or the class of an expanded clone; other rows omit it.

d_gene,abundance,j_gene,v_gene,CDR3aa,CDR3nt
-,-,TRBJ1-5,TRBV29-1,CSVQVGDLNQPQHF,TGCAGCGTTCAAGTAGGGGACCTCAATCAGCCCCAGCATTTT
-,-,TRBJ1-2,TRBV11-2,CASSVTQVRNYGYTF,TGTGCCAGCAGCGTAACACAAGTTAGGAACTATGGCTACACCTTC
-,-,TRBJ1-1,TRBV7-9,CASSLDRNTEAFF,TGTGCCAGCAGCTTAGACAGGAACACTGAAGCTTTCTTT
-,-,TRBJ1-5,TRBV5-5,CASSLAGQPQHF,TGTGCCAGCAGCTTGGCAGGTCAGCCCCAGCATTTT
-,-,TRBJ1-2,TRBV18,CASSPQSRPEGYTF,TGTGCCAGCTCACCGCAAAGCAGGCCAGAAGGCTACACCTTC
-,once,TRBJ1-2,TRBV7-6,CASSPMGMETVYGYTF,TGTGCCAGCAGCCCGATGGGAATGGAGACAGTTTATGGCTACACCTTC
-,-,TRBJ1-1,TRBV11-3,CASSLNVNTEAFF,TGTGCCAGCAGCTTAAATGTGAACACTGAAGCTTTCTTT
-,-,TRBJ1-2,TRBV6-5,CASRVLRGSNYGYTF,TGTGCCAGCCGGGTTCTGCGGGGTTCTAACTATGGCTACACCTTC
-,-,TRBJ1-1,TRBV12-3/TRBV12-4,CASIQTPTQAFF,TGTGCCAGCATTCAGACCCCTACGCAGGCTTTCTTT
-,-,TRBJ1-2,TRBV27,CASSFTGSPLSYGYTF,TGTGCCAGCAGTTTCACAGGGAGCCCGTTAAGCTATGGCTACACCTTC
-,-,TRBJ2-1,TRBV27,CATLPAGISYNEQFF,TGTGCCACCCTTCCGGCGGGGATCTCCTACAATGAGCAGTTCTTC
TRBD1,-,TRBJ2-1,TRBV3-1/TRBV3-2,CASSQSLPRDRVSYNEQFF,TGTGCCAGCAGCCAATCCCTACCCCGGGACAGGGTCTCCTACAATGAGCAGTTCTTC
-,-,TRBJ1-2,TRBV30,CAWAGGTPAPYGYTF,TGTGCCTGGGCGGGAGGGACACCGGCCCCCTATGGCTACACCTTC
-,-,TRBJ2-3,TRBV24-1,CATSGGPSPLGTDTQYF,TGTGCCACCAGTGGGGGGCCAAGCCCCCTGGGCACAGATACGCAGTATTTT
TRBD1,-,TRBJ2-7,TRBV9,CASSRDRAYEQYF,TGTGCCAGCAGCAGGGACAGGGCCTACGAGCAGTACTTC
TRBD1,-,TRBJ1-2,TRBV11-2,CASSIGQGGNYGYTF,TGTGCCAGCAGCATAGGACAGGGGGGGAACTATGGCTACACCTTC
-,once,TRBJ1-1,TRBV9,CASSVTGRTTEAFF,TGTGCCAGCAGCGTAACGGGTCGTACCACTGAAGCTTTCTTT
TRBD1,-,TRBJ2-5,TRBV5-4,CASSLQGATETQYF,TGTGCCAGCAGCTTACAGGGGGCCACGGAGACCCAGTACTTC
TRBD1,once,TRBJ2-1,TRBV9,CASSVTHLGQGRDEQFF,TGTGCCAGCAGCGTTACCCACCTGGGACAGGGACGAGATGAGCAGTTCTTC
-,-,TRBJ1-1,TRBV5-4,CASSLEVRGSEAFF,TGTGCCAGCAGCTTGGAAGTGCGGGGCTCTGAAGCTTTCTTT
-,once,TRBJ1-2,TRBV14,CASSQEGGRGYTF,TGTGCCAGCAGCCAAGAAGGGGGGAGAGGCTACACCTTC
-,-,TRBJ2-1,TRBV6-2/TRBV6-3,CASSPLGELNNEQFF,TGTGCCAGCAGCCCCCTCGGGGAACTCAACAATGAGCAGTTCTTC
TRBD1,-,TRBJ2-1,TRBV2,CASSDWTGRNPTMGQFF,TGTGCCAGCAGTGACTGGACAGGGAGGAATCCCACAATGGGGCAGTTCTTC
-,-,TRBJ2-1,TRBV4-1,CASSWSNNKRRDEGPYNEQFF,TGCGCCAGCAGCTGGAGCAACAATAAACGGCGAGACGAGGGTCCCTACAATGAGCAGTTCTTC
-,-,TRBJ2-5,TRBV6-1,CASSEAQGSETQYF,TGTGCCAGCAGTGAAGCGCAGGGATCCGAGACCCAGTACTTC
TRBD1,-,TRBJ2-3,TRBV6-6,CASSDRGTDTQYF,TGTGCCAGCAGTGACAGGGGTACAGATACGCAGTATTTT
-,-,TRBJ1-3,TRBV7-9,CASRAGAAGNTIYF,TGTGCCAGCAGGGCAGGGGCGGCTGGAAACACCATATATTTT
-,-,TRBJ1-1,TRBV5-4,CASSLDRRLNTEAFF,TGTGCCAGCAGCTTGGACCGGCGCTTGAACACTGAAGCTTTCTTT
TRBD1,-,TRBJ1-2,TRBV6-5,CASSYSGDRGLGGYTF,TGTGCCAGCAGTTACTCGGGCGACAGGGGATTAGGTGGCTACACCTTC
-,once,TRBJ1-5,TRBV5-5,CASSLATGSGQPQHF,TGTGCCAGCAGCTTGGCTACTGGTTCCGGTCAGCCCCAGCATTTT
TRBD1,-,TRBJ1-4,TRBV19,CASSMTGVDEKLFF,TGTGCCAGTAGTATGACAGGGGTGGATGAAAAACTGTTTTTT
TRBD1,few,TRBJ1-1,TRBV12-3/TRBV12-4,CASRRTGGSEAFF,TGTGCCAGCAGGAGGACAGGGGGCAGTGAAGCTTTCTTT
TRBD1,-,TRBJ2-5,TRBV5-6,CASSLFTGGHGTQYF,TGTGCCAGCAGCTTGTTCACAGGGGGACATGGGACCCAGTACTTC
TRBD1,-,TRBJ1-4,TRBV15,CATSRDLGTGVNEKLFF,TGTGCCACCAGCAGAGATCTTGGGACAGGAGTAAATGAAAAACTGTTTTTT
TRBD1,-,TRBJ1-2,TRBV3-1/TRBV3-2,CASSSRDRGFRYYGYTF,TGTGCCAGCAGCAGCCGGGACAGGGGTTTCAGATACTATGGCTACACCTTC
TRBD1,-,TRBJ2-7,TRBV5-1,CASSSGQGSSYEQYF,TGCGCCAGCAGCTCCGGACAGGGCTCCTCCTACGAGCAGTACTTC
-,-,TRBJ1-2,TRBV9,CASSVEQGGIYGYTF,TGTGCCAGCAGCGTAGAGCAGGGTGGGATCTATGGCTACACCTTC
-,-,TRBJ2-7,TRBV4-3,CASSQYGSAETYEQYF,TGCGCCAGCAGCCAGTACGGGTCAGCAGAAACCTACGAGCAGTACTTC
TRBD2,-,TRBJ2-3,TRBV19,CASSIGGGPNTQYF,TGTGCCAGTAGTATAGGGGGAGGGCCGAATACGCAGTATTTT
-,-,TRBJ1-3,TRBV15,CATSRDLGENTIYF,TGTGCCACCAGCAGAGATCTGGGGGAAAACACCATATATTTT
-,-,TRBJ1-5,TRBV19,CASSTLPTAQPQHF,TGTGCCAGTAGTACCCTACCGACCGCTCAGCCCCAGCATTTT
-,-,TRBJ2-7,TRBV12-3/TRBV12-4,CASSWVGNYEQYF,TGTGCCAGCAGTTGGGTGGGGAACTACGAGCAGTACTTC
TRBD1,few,TRBJ1-1,TRBV10-3,CAITQTPRTGTTNTEAFF,TGTGCCATCACCCAAACGCCTCGGACAGGGACCACGAACACTGAAGCTTTCTTT
-,-,TRBJ2-1,TRBV12-5,CASGIGSMRGAYNEQFF,TGTGCTAGTGGTATAGGGTCTATGCGGGGCGCTTACAATGAGCAGTTCTTC